The entry that follows covers one TCR beta chain sequence. This sample stems from a study of control samples from healthy donors and cancer patients. Germline CDR1 and CDR2: DFQATT and SNEGSKA (reference sequence). This CDR3 is 13 amino acids long. V lost 3 bases, J lost 5 bases, and 14 bases lay in between. Using immunoSEQ multiplex PCR, the repertoire was profiled, and TCRdb retains in-frame clones only, with some absent. The table includes approximately 150,000 clones, over 85% detected once. This chain uses TRBV20-1 with TRBJ2-7; the D is unclear. Sample: PBMCs. This clonotype originated in a man aged 50 to 60 with head and neck cancer. CDR3 region: CSASRVDLHEQYF. CDR3 DNA sequence: TGCAGTGCTAGTCGTGTGGACCTACACGAGCAGTACTTC.